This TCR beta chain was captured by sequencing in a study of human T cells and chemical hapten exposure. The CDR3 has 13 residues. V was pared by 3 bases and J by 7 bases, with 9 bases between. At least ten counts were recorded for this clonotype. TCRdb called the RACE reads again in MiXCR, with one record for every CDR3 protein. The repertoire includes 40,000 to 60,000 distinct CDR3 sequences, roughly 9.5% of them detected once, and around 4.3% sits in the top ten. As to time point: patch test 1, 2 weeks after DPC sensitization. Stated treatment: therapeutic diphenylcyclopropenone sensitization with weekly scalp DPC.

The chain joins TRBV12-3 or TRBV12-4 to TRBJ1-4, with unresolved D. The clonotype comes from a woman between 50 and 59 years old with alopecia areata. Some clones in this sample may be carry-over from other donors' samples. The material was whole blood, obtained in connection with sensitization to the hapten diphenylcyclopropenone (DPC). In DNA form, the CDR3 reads TGTGCCAGCAGTTTGACCTGGGGTGAAAAACTGTTTTTT. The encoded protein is CASSLTWGEKLFF.